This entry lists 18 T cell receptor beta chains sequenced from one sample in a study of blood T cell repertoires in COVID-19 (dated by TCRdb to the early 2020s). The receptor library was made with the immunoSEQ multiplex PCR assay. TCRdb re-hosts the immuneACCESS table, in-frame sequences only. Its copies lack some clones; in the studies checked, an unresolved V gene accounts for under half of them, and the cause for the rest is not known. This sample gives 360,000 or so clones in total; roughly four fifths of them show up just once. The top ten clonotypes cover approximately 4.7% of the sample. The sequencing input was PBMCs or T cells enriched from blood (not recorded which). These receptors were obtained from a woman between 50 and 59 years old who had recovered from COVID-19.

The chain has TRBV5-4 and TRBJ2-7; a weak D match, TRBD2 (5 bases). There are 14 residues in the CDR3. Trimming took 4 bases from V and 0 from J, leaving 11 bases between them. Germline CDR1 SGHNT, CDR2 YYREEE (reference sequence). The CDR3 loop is CASSPAGHSYEQYF. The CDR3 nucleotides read TGTGCCAGCAGCCCGGCGGGCCACTCCTACGAGCAGTACTTC.

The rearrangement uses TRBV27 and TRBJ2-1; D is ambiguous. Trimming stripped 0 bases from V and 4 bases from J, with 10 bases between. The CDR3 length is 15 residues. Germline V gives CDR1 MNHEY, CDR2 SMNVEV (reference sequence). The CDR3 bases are TGTGCCAGCAGTTTATCGTGGCAGAAATACAATGAGCAGTTCTTC. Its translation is CASSLSWQKYNEQFF.

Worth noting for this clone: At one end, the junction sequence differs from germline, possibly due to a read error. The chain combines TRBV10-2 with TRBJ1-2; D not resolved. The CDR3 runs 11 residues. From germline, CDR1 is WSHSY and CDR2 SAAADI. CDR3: CASSEGGRVRF. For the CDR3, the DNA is TGCGCCAGCAGTGAGGGTGGGAGGGTTCGCTTC.

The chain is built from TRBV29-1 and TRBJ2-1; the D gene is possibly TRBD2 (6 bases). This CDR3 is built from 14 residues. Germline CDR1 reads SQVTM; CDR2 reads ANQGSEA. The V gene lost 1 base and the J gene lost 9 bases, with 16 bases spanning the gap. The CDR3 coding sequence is TGCAGCGTTGAAGCAAGGAACAGGAGGGTTGAGCAGTTCTTC. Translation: CSVEARNRRVEQFF.

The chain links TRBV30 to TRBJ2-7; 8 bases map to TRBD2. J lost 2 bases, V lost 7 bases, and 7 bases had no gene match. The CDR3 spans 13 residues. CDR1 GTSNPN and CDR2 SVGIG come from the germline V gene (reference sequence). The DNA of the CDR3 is TGTGCCTATATAGCGGGAACACCCTACGAGCAGTACTTC. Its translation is CAYIAGTPYEQYF.

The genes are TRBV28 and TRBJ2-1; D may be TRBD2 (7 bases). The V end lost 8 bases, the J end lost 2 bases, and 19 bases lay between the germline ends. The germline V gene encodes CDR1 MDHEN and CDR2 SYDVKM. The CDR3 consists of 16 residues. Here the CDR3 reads CASPPVGGPPYNEQFF. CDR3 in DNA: TGTGCCAGCCCCCCTGTGGGGGGGCCTCCCTACAATGAGCAGTTCTTC.

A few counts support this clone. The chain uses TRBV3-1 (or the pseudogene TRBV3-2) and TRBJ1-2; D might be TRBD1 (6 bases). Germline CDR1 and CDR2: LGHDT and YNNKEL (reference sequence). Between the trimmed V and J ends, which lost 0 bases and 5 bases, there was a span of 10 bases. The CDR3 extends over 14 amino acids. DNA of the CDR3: TGTGCCAGCAGCCAAGAAAAAAGGGGGTATGGCTACACCTTC. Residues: CASSQEKRGYGYTF.

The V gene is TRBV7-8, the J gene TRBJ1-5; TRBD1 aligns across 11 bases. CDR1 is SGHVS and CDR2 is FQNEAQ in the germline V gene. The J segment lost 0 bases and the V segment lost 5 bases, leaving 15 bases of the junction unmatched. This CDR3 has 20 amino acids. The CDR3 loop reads CASSLPPDRGHLSSNQPQHF. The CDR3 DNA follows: TGTGCCAGCAGCCTACCACCGGACAGGGGGCATCTGAGTAGCAATCAGCCCCAGCATTTT.

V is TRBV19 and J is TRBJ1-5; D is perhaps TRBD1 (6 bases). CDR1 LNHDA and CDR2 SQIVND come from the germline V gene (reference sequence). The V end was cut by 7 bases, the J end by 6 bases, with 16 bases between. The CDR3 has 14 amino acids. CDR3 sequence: CASTGQGYRQPQHF. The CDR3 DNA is TGTGCCAGTACGGGCCAGGGGTATCGTCAGCCCCAGCATTTT.

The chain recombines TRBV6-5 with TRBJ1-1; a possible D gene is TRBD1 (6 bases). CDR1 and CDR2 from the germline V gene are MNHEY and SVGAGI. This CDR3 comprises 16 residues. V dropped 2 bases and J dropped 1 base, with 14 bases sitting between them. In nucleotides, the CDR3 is TGTGCCAGCAGTTACACCCCACAGGGTTGGAACACTGAAGCTTTCTTT. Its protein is CASSYTPQGWNTEAFF.

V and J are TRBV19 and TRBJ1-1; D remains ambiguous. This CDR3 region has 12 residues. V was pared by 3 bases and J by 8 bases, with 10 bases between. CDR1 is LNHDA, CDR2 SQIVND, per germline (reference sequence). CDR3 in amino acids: CASSMNREEAFF. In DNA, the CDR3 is TGTGCCAGTAGTATGAATCGGGAAGAAGCTTTCTTT. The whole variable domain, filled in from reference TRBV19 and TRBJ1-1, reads DGGITQSPKYLFRKEGQNVTLSCEQNLNHDAMYWYRQDPGQGLRLIYYSQIVNDFQKGDIAEGYSVSREKKESFPLTVTSAQKNPTAFYLCASSMNREEAFFGQGTRLTVV.

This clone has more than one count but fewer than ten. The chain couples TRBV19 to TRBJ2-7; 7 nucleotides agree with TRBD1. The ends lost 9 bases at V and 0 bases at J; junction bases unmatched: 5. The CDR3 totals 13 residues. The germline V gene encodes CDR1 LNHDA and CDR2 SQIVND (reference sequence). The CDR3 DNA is TGTGCCAGCTCAGGGGGTTACTCCTACGAGCAGTACTTC. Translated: CASSGGYSYEQYF.

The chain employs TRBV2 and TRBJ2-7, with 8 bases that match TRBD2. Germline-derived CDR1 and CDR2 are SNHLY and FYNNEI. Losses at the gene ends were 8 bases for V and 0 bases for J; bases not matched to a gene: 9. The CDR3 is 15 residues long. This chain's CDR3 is CASARPTSGSYEQYF. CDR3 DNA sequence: TGTGCCAGCGCCCGCCCTACTAGCGGCTCCTACGAGCAGTACTTC.

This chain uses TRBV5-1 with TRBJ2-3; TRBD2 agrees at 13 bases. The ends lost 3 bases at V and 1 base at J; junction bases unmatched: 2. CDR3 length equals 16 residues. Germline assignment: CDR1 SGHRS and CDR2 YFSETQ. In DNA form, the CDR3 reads TGCGCCAGCAGCTACGGACTAGCGGGAGGCACAGATACGCAGTATTTT. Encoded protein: CASSYGLAGGTDTQYF. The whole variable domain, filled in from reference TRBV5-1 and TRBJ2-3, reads KAGVTQTPRYLIKTRGQQVTLSCSPISGHRSVSWYQQTPGQGLQFLFEYFSETQRNKGNFPGRFSGRQFSNSRSEMNVSTLELGDSALYLCASSYGLAGGTDTQYFGPGTRLTVL.

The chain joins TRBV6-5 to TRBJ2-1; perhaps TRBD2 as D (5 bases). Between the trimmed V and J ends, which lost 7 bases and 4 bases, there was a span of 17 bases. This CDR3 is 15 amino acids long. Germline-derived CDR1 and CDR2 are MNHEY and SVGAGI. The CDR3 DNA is TGTGCCAGCAATCTAGAGAACGAGGGTTACAATGAGCAGTTCTTC. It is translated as CASNLENEGYNEQFF.

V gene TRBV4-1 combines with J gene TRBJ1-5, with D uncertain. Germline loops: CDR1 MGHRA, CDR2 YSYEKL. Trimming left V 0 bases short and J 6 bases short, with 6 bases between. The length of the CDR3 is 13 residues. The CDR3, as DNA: TGCGCCAGCAGCCAAGAAATTCGTCAGCCCCAGCATTTT. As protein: CASSQEIRQPQHF.

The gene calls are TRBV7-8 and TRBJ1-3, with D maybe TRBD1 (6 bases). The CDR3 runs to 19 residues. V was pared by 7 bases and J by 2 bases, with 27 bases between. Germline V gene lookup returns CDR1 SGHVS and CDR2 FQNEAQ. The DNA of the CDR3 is TGTGCCAGCAACCTAGGGACAAAACCAGGTCGGGGGGCTGGAAACACCATATATTTT. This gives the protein CASNLGTKPGRGAGNTIYF.

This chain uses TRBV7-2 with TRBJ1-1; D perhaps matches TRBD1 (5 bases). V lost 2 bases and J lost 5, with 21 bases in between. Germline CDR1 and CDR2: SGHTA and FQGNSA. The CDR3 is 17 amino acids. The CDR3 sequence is CASSLRARGVGLTEAFF. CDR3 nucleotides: TGTGCCAGCAGCTTAAGGGCTCGGGGGGTGGGTTTAACTGAAGCTTTCTTT.